The entry that follows covers one TCR beta chain sequence. Its antigen is unidentified. The PCR made use of 60 Vbeta and 13 Jbeta primers. The protocol was immunoSEQ multiplex PCR, while the TCRdb copy is restricted to in-frame clones and leaves out a portion. The repertoire holds 150,000 to 250,000 clones, with approximately 85% as singletons. The entry originates in a study of cytomegalovirus exposure and HLA in healthy donors. About the research overall: Early released data comprised around 80 million unique TCRs from HLA-typed donors. Findings and caveats of the study: Later on, a genetic analysis was performed. It linked a missense variant in DCLRE1C with V- and J-gene trimming of TCR beta. TCR sequences were mostly rare, though some public TCRs occurred in many donors.

Germline V gives CDR1 SGHAT, CDR2 FQNNGV. V dropped 10 bases and J dropped 1; count of bases not matched to a gene: 9. The length of the CDR3 is 14 residues. This TCR was recovered from a girl between 5 and 17 years old in good health and CMV-seropositive. The V gene is TRBV11-2, the J gene TRBJ1-1, with 7 bases aligning to TRBD1. What was sequenced was PBMCs. Here the CDR3 DNA reads TGTGCCATCCCTAAGACAGGGAGGAACACTGAAGCTTTCTTT. Its translation is CAIPKTGRNTEAFF.